The entry that follows covers one T cell receptor (beta chain) sequence. Antigen unknown. This sample is drawn from a study of cytomegalovirus exposure and HLA in healthy donors. Study-level findings and limits: In vitro checks showed that three CMV-associated chains really do target CMV antigens. Most observed TCR sequences were rare, whereas some public TCRs were detected in many donors. The study flagged some 170 TCR beta chains as cytomegalovirus-associated.

V shed 5 bases, J shed 2 bases, and the junction held 6 bases outside the gene matches. The CDR3 is made up of 14 amino acids. Germline V gene lookup returns CDR1 SGHRS and CDR2 YFSETQ. Donors came from a validation cohort of over a hundred subjects, distinct from the first 666-subject cohort. TCRdb keeps only in-frame clones here, not all; method: immunoSEQ multiplex PCR. Of 60,000 to 75,000 clones listed, 95% are singletons. The receptor comes from a young woman in good health and CMV-seropositive. V gene TRBV5-1 combines with J gene TRBJ1-1; TRBD1 agrees at 7 bases. Sample: PBMCs. CDR3 DNA sequence: TGCGCCAGCAGGGGACAGCTAATCAACACTGAAGCTTTCTTT. As protein: CASRGQLINTEAFF.